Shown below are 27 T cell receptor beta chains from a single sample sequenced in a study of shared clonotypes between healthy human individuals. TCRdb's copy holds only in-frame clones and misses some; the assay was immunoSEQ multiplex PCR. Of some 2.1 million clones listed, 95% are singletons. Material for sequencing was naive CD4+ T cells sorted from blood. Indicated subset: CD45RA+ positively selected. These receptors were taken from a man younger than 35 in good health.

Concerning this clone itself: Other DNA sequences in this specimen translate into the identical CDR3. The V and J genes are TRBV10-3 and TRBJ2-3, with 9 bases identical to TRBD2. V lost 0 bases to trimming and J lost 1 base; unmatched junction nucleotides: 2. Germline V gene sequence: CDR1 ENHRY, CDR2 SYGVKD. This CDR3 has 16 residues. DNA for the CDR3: TGTGCCATCAGTGAGTCGGCGGGAGGGCGCACAGATACGCAGTATTTT. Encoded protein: CAISESAGGRTDTQYF.

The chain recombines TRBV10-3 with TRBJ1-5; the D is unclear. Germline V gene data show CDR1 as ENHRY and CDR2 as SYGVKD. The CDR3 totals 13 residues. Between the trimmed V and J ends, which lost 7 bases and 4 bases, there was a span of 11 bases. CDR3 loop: CAITSDGNQPQHF. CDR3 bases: TGTGCCATCACCTCGGACGGGAATCAGCCCCAGCATTTT.

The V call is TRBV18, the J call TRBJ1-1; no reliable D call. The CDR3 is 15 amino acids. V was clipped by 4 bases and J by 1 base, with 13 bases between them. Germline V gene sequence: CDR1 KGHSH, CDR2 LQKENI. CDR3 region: CASSRRVRQNTEAFF. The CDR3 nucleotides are TGTGCCAGCTCACGTCGTGTGAGACAGAACACTGAAGCTTTCTTT.

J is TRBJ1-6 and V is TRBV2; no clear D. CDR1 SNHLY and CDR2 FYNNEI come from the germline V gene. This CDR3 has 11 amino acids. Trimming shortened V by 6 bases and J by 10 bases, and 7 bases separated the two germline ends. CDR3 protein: CASSRGSPLHF. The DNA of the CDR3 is TGTGCCAGCAGCAGAGGATCACCCCTCCACTTT.

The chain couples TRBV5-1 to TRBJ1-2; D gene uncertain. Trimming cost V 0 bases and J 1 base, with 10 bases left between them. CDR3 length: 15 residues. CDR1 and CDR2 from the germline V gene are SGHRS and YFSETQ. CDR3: CASSLGQEINYGYTF. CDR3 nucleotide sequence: TGCGCCAGCAGCTTGGGGCAGGAGATTAACTATGGCTACACCTTC.

CDR3 protein: CASSLAPLQGVETQYF. The CDR3, as DNA: TGTGCCAGCAGCTTAGCTCCTCTTCAGGGCGTGGAGACCCAGTACTTC. J is TRBJ2-5 and V is TRBV7-6; TRBD1 might be the D (5 bases). CDR1 and CDR2 (germline): SGHVS, FNYEAQ. V lost 0 bases and J lost 5, with 16 bases in between. This CDR3 has 16 residues.

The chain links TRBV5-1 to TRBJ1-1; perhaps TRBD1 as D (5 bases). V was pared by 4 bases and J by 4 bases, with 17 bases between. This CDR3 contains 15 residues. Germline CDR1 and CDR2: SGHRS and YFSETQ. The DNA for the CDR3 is TGCGCCAGCAGCCCTGCCACGGGGGGGTCCACTGAAGCTTTCTTT. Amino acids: CASSPATGGSTEAFF.

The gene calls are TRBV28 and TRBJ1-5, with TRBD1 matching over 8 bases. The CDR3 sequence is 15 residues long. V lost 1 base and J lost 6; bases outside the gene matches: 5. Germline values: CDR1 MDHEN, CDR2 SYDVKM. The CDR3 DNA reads TGTGCCAGCAGTTTATTGGCAGGGGGCGGTCAGCCCCAGCATTTT. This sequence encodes CASSLLAGGGQPQHF.

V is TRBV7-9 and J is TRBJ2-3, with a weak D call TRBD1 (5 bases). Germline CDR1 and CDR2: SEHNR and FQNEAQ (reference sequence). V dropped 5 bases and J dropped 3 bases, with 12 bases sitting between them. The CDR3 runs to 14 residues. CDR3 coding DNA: TGTGCCAGCAGCGTAGATCAGGGAACAGATACGCAGTATTTT. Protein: CASSVDQGTDTQYF.

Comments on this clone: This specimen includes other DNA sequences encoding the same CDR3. As DNA, the CDR3 is TGCGCCAGCAGCTCCGACAGTTCTGGAAACACCATATATTTT. Protein: CASSSDSSGNTIYF. This chain links TRBV5-1 with TRBJ1-3, with D perhaps matching TRBD1 (5 bases). With 3 bases removed from V and 1 base from J, the gap between germline ends came to 8 bases. The CDR3 loop spans 14 amino acids. Germline assignment: CDR1 SGHRS and CDR2 YFSETQ.

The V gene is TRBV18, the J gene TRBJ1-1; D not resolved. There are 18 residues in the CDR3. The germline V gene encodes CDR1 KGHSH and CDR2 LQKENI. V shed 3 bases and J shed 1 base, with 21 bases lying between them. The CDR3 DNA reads TGTGCCAGCTCACCTTCCGAGCTTCCGCTGGCCCAGAACACTGAAGCTTTCTTT. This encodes CASSPSELPLAQNTEAFF.

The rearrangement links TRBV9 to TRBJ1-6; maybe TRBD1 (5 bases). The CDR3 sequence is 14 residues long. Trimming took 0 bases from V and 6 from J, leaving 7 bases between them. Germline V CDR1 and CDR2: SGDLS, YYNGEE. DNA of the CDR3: TGTGCCAGCAGCGTAGGACAGTTTAATTCACCCCTCCACTTT. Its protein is CASSVGQFNSPLHF.

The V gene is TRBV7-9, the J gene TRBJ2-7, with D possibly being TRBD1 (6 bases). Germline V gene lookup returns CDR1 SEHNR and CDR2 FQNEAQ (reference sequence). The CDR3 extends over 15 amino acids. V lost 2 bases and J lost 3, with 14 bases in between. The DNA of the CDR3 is TGTGCCAGCAGCTTACCTAACAGGGTTATCTACGAGCAGTACTTC. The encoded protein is CASSLPNRVIYEQYF.

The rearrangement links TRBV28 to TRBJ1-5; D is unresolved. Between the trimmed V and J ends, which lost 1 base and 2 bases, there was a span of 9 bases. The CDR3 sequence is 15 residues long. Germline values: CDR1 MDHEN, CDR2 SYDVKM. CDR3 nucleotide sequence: TGTGCCAGCAGTTTATTGCCTCAGGGCAATCAGCCCCAGCATTTT. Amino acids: CASSLLPQGNQPQHF.

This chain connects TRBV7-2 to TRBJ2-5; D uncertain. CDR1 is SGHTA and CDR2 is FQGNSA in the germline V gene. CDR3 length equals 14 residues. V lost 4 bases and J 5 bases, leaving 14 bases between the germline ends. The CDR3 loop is CASSSSRSEETQYF. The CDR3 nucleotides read TGTGCCAGCAGCTCGAGTAGGTCGGAGGAGACCCAGTACTTC.

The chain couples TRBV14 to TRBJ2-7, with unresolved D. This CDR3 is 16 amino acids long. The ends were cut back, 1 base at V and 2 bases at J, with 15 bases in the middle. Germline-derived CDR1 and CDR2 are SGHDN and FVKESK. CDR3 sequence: CASSQGVVRRTYEQYF. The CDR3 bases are TGTGCCAGCAGCCAAGGTGTGGTTCGGCGAACCTACGAGCAGTACTTC. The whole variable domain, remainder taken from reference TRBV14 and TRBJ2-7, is EAGVTQFPSHSVIEKGQTVTLRCDPISGHDNLYWYRRVMGKEIKFLLHFVKESKQDESGMPNNRFLAERTGGTYSTLKVQPAELEDSGVYFCASSQGVVRRTYEQYFGPGTRLTVT.

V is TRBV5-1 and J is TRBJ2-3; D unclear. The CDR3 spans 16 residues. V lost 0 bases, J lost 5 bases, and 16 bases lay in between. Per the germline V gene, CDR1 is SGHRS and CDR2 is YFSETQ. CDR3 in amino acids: CASSLERLLTGDTQYF. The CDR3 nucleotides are TGCGCCAGCAGCTTGGAACGGTTGTTAACGGGAGATACGCAGTATTTT.

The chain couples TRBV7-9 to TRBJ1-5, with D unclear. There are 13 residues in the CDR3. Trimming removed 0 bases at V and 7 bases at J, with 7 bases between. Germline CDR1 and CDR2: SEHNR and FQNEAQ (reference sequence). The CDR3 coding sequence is TGTGCCAGCAGCTTAGCAGAGTGGCAGCCCCAGCATTTT. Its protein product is CASSLAEWQPQHF.

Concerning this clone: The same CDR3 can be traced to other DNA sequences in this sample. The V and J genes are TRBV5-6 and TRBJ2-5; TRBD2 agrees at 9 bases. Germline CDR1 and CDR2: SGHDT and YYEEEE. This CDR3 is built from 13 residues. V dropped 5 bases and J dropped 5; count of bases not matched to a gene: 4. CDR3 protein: CASSLAGVETQYF. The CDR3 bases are TGTGCCAGCAGTTTAGCGGGGGTGGAGACCCAGTACTTC.

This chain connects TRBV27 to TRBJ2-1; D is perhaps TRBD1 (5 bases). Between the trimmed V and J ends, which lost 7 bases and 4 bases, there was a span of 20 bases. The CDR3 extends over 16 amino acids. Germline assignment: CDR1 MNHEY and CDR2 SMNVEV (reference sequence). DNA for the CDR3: TGTGCCAGCACCGCCAGGGCCACATCCGGATACAATGAGCAGTTCTTC. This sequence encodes CASTARATSGYNEQFF.

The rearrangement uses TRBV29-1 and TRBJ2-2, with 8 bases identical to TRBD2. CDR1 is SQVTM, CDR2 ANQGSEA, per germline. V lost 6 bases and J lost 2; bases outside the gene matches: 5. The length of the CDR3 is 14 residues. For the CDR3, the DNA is TGCAGCGTCACGGGAGGGCCAAACACCGGGGAGCTGTTTTTT. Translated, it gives CSVTGGPNTGELFF.

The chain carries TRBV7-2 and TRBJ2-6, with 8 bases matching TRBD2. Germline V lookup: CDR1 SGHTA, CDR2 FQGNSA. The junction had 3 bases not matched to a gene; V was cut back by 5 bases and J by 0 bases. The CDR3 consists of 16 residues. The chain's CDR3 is CASSQTSASGANVLTF. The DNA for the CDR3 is TGTGCCAGCAGCCAGACTAGCGCCTCTGGGGCCAACGTCCTGACTTTC.

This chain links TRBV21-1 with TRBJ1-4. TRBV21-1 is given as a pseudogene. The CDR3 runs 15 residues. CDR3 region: CASTERSESNEKLFF. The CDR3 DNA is TGTGCCAGCACCGAAAGGTCCGAATCTAATGAAAAACTGTTTTTT.

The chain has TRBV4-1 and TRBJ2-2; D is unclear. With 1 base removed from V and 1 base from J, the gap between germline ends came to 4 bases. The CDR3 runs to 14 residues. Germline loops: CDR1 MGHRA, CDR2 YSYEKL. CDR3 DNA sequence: TGCGCCAGCAGCCAAGCTGAGAACACCGGGGAGCTGTTTTTT. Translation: CASSQAENTGELFF.

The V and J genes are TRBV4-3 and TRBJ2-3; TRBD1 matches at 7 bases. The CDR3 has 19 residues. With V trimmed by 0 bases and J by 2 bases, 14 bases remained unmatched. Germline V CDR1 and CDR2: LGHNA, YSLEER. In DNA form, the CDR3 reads TGCGCCAGCAGCCAAGATTGGGGGACAGTTCGTGCCCCCACAGATACGCAGTATTTT. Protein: CASSQDWGTVRAPTDTQYF.

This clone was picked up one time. This CDR3 reads CASSPRLAGVSDEQFF. Here the CDR3 DNA reads TGTGCCAGCTCACCACGACTAGCGGGAGTGAGCGATGAGCAGTTCTTC. V and J are TRBV18 and TRBJ2-1; 12 bases map to TRBD2. The germline CDR1 and CDR2 sequences are KGHSH and LQKENI. V shed 1 base, J shed 8 bases, and the junction held 6 bases outside the gene matches. CDR3 length: 16 residues. The full variable domain, with the rest looked up from reference TRBV18 and TRBJ2-1, is NAGVMQNPRHLVRRRGQEARLRCSPMKGHSHVYWYRQLPEEGLKFMVYLQKENIIDESGMPKERFSAEFPKEGPSILRIQQVVRGDSAAYFCASSPRLAGVSDEQFFGPGTRLTVL.

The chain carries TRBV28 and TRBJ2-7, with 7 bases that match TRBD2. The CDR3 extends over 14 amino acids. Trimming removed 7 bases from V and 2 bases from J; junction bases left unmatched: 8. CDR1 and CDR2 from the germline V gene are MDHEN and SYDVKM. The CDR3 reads CASNEGGETYEQYF. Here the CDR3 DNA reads TGTGCCAGCAATGAGGGAGGGGAAACCTACGAGCAGTACTTC.